A selection of T cell receptor beta chains follows, all from one sample in a study of T cell changes during pregnancy in multiple sclerosis. Assay used: immunoSEQ multiplex PCR; TCRdb lists only in-frame clones, some missing. The sample yields approximately 53,000 clones, 85% to 95% seen once. This specimen consisted of CD4+ T cells from peripheral blood mononuclear cells, obtained in the third trimester of pregnancy. Receptor source: a female donor with multiple sclerosis, enrolled in a pregnancy study. The CDR3 runs from the conserved cysteine through the conserved F or W. A D gene is named only where the DNA matches it firmly. Where a row states a size, it is once, few, many or the class of an expanded clone; other rows omit it.

j_call,d_call,clone_size,v_call,cdr3_nt,cdr3_aa
TRBJ1-2,TRBD1,NA,TRBV6-5,TGTGCCAGCAGAAACCCCGACAGGGGCGGCTACACCTTC,CASRNPDRGGYTF
TRBJ2-3,TRBD2,NA,TRBV9,TGTGCCAGCAAGCGTTCCACGGGGGGGGCAGATACGCAGTATTTT,CASKRSTGGADTQYF
TRBJ1-6,NA,NA,TRBV5-6,TGTGCCAGCAGCTTGTTGGACAGTGGCCTCCACTTT,CASSLLDSGLHF
TRBJ2-5,TRBD1,once,TRBV27,TGTGCCAGCAGTTCTGGGACAGGGGGCTTAGAGACCCAGTACTTC,CASSSGTGGLETQYF
TRBJ2-3,NA,NA,TRBV18,TGTGCCAGCTCACCTTGGGGGACAACTATCACAGATACGCAGTATTTT,CASSPWGTTITDTQYF
TRBJ1-5,NA,NA,TRBV1,TGCACCAGCAGCCAAGTCCCCGGGACAGTTCATCAGCCCCAGCATTTT,CTSSQVPGTVHQPQHF
TRBJ2-1,TRBD2,NA,TRBV7-2,TGTGCCAGCAGCTTACAGCGGGGGGGCCTAGATGAGCAGTTCTTC,CASSLQRGGLDEQFF
TRBJ1-6,TRBD1,NA,TRBV4-3,TGCGCCAGCAGCCAAGGGGACAGGGGGTTACCCCTCCACTTT,CASSQGDRGLPLHF
TRBJ1-4,TRBD1,NA,TRBV7-2,TGTGCCAGCAGCCCCCGACAGGGGCAGGAAAAACTGTTTTTT,CASSPRQGQEKLFF
TRBJ2-5,NA,NA,TRBV7-2,TGTGCCAGCAGCCGGGACACCTCAAGATCGACCCAGTACTTC,CASSRDTSRSTQYF
TRBJ2-2,TRBD1,NA,TRBV9,TGTGCCAGCTCGAGGGACAGAAACACCGGGGAGCTGTTTTTT,CASSRDRNTGELFF
TRBJ1-2,NA,NA,TRBV6-1,TGTGCCAGCATGCTTCTCGGCTATGGCTACACCTTC,CASMLLGYGYTF